The rows below give T cell receptor beta chains drawn from one sample of a study of beta chain features in type 1 diabetes. The protocol was immunoSEQ multiplex PCR, while the TCRdb copy is restricted to in-frame clones and leaves out a portion. The data contain about 400,000 clones, over 10% of them singletons. The material sequenced was naive CD4+ T cells from blood. The receptor set was obtained from a woman aged 18-30 years with type 1 diabetes. Both conserved end residues are part of each CDR3. D genes are given only for firm matches. Size tells how often a clone was seen (once, few, many) or the class of an expanded clone, and some rows leave it out.

clone_size | j_call | d_call | v_call | cdr3_nt | cdr3_aa
few | TRBJ2-7 | TRBD1 | TRBV28 | TGTGCCAGCACATATTCCGGGACAGGGTCTCACGAGCAGTACTTC | CASTYSGTGSHEQYF
- | TRBJ2-5 | - | TRBV11-2 | TGTGCCAGCAGCCCCCTTTCCCTAGGGACCCAGTACTTC | CASSPLSLGTQYF
- | TRBJ2-7 | TRBD2 | TRBV5-1 | TGCGCCAGCAGCCCTAGCGGGAGGGTCTCCTACGAGCAGTACTTC | CASSPSGRVSYEQYF
few | TRBJ2-7 | - | TRBV5-1 | TGCGCCAGCAGCTTGGAGGGGATTACCTACGAGCAGTACTTC | CASSLEGITYEQYF
few | TRBJ2-1 | TRBD2 | TRBV19 | TGTGCCAGTAGTACCTTACCGACTAGCCGGAGCCTCAATGAGCAGTTCTTC | CASSTLPTSRSLNEQFF
- | TRBJ1-5 | - | TRBV2 | TGTGCCAGCAGTGATGAGGGTCTGAGCAATCAGCCCCAGCATTTT | CASSDEGLSNQPQHF
- | TRBJ2-7 | TRBD1 | TRBV29-1 | TGCAGCGTTGAAGGGACAGGATACGAGCAGTACTTC | CSVEGTGYEQYF
- | TRBJ1-5 | - | TRBV5-1 | TGCGCCAGCAGCTTGGTTCCAGGGGGCAATCAGCCCCAGCATTTT | CASSLVPGGNQPQHF
few | TRBJ2-1 | TRBD1 | TRBV29-1 | TGCAGCGTGGGGGGACAGGGACATGACAATGAGCAGTTCTTC | CSVGGQGHDNEQFF
few | TRBJ2-7 | TRBD2 | TRBV19 | TGTGCCAGTAGTACCGGGACTAGCGGGACTGTTACTTACGAGCAGTACTTC | CASSTGTSGTVTYEQYF
- | TRBJ2-7 | TRBD1 | TRBV5-6 | TGTGCCAGCAGCTGGACCGGGACAGGGAAATTCGAAGGGTACGAGCAGTACTTC | CASSWTGTGKFEGYEQYF
- | TRBJ2-5 | - | TRBV11-2 | TGTGCCAGCAGCTTAAGGTGGCAGGGAGAGACCCAGTACTTC | CASSLRWQGETQYF
- | TRBJ1-1 | TRBD1 | TRBV18 | TGTGCCAGCTCACCAATCACGGGACAGGGTATGACTGAAGCTTTCTTT | CASSPITGQGMTEAFF
few | TRBJ2-7 | TRBD2 | TRBV30 | TGTGCCTGGGGTCCAAAGGGGCTAGCGGGAGTCTACGAGCAGTACTTC | CAWGPKGLAGVYEQYF
few | TRBJ2-1 | TRBD1 | TRBV23-1 | TGCGCCAGCAGTCAATCCTGGCAGGGGGATGAGCAGTTCTTC | CASSQSWQGDEQFF
- | TRBJ2-5 | - | TRBV11-2 | TGTGCCAGCAGCTTAGAAGGGGGAGTGAGGACCCAGTACTTC | CASSLEGGVRTQYF
- | TRBJ1-1 | - | TRBV7-9 | TGTGCCAGCAGCTTTCGGGGGGGGCCGGGGACTGAAGCTTTCTTT | CASSFRGGPGTEAFF
few | TRBJ2-5 | TRBD2 | TRBV5-4 | TGTGCCAGCAGCCGCAGACTAGCCGGAGGGACGGAGACCCAGTACTTC | CASSRRLAGGTETQYF
few | TRBJ2-7 | TRBD1 | TRBV7-9 | TGTGCCAGCAGCCCCGACGGGACAGCCACTCACTACGAGCAGTACTTC | CASSPDGTATHYEQYF
few | TRBJ2-7 | TRBD2 | TRBV28 | TGTGCCAGCAGTTTGCCTAGCGGGCAGGACGAGCAGTACTTC | CASSLPSGQDEQYF
- | TRBJ2-3 | - | TRBV11-2 | TGTGCCAGCAGCGCCGGCTCCAGGGCAGATACGCAGTATTTT | CASSAGSRADTQYF
- | TRBJ2-2 | TRBD1 | TRBV7-2 | TGTGCCAGCATCAGGACAGGGGTGAACACCGGGGAGCTGTTTTTT | CASIRTGVNTGELFF
few | TRBJ2-1 | - | TRBV7-8 | TGTGCCAGCAGCCTGGAGGGGGCCAATGAGCAGTTCTTC | CASSLEGANEQFF
- | TRBJ1-1 | - | TRBV27 | TGTGCCAGCAAATTTATCGGGGTTGGGACTGAAGCTTTCTTT | CASKFIGVGTEAFF
- | TRBJ1-4 | TRBD1 | TRBV7-9 | TGTGCCAGCAGCCGGACAGGGAATGAAAAACTGTTTTTT | CASSRTGNEKLFF
few | TRBJ1-1 | - | TRBV27 | TGTGCCAGCAGTTCCCAGGGGCCGAACACTGAAGCTTTCTTT | CASSSQGPNTEAFF
- | TRBJ2-7 | - | TRBV5-4 | TGTGCCAGCAGCTCAGAGGGTAGAGGGCGGTACGAGCAGTACTTC | CASSSEGRGRYEQYF
- | TRBJ2-4 | TRBD1 | TRBV7-9 | TGTGCCAGCAGCCCCACCCTCGACAGGGTAAAAAACATTCAGTACTTC | CASSPTLDRVKNIQYF
- | TRBJ1-2 | - | TRBV28 | TGTGCCAGCCAACGTCTGGGCACGACGGGGTGGAACTATGGCTACACCTTC | CASQRLGTTGWNYGYTF
- | TRBJ1-2 | - | TRBV4-3 | TGCGCCAGCAGCCAAGAGACAGTGGGCCACTATGGCTACACCTTC | CASSQETVGHYGYTF
- | TRBJ2-3 | TRBD2 | TRBV5-4 | TGTGCCAGCAGCTTGGAGTCTAGCGGGGGGAGAGATACGCAGTATTTT | CASSLESSGGRDTQYF
once | TRBJ2-2 | TRBD1 | TRBV5-1 | TGCGCCAGCAGCCAAGGACAGGGGCTCACCGGGGAGCTGTTTTTT | CASSQGQGLTGELFF
few | TRBJ2-3 | - | TRBV18 | TGTGCCAGCTCCCACGACAGTACAGATACGCAGTATTTT | CASSHDSTDTQYF
- | TRBJ1-1 | TRBD1 | TRBV4-2 | TGTGCCAGCAGCCAAACTGGACAGGGAGGCACTGAAGCTTTCTTT | CASSQTGQGGTEAFF
few | TRBJ1-1 | TRBD1 | TRBV23-1 | TGCGCCACGGTCCCGACAGGGTTCACTGAAGCTTTCTTT | CATVPTGFTEAFF
- | TRBJ2-3 | TRBD2 | TRBV7-2 | TGTGCCAGCAGCCCGGGACTAGAGGGGGATACGCAGTATTTT | CASSPGLEGDTQYF
few | TRBJ1-1 | TRBD1 | TRBV19 | TGTGCCAGTAGGGTCTTGGGACAGATTGAAGCTTTCTTT | CASRVLGQIEAFF
few | TRBJ1-5 | - | TRBV30 | TGTGCCTGGAGTGTACGGGGGGGGCAGCCCCAGCATTTT | CAWSVRGGQPQHF
few | TRBJ1-4 | - | TRBV7-9 | TGTGCCAGCAGCTTAGAGGTACAGAATGAAAAACTGTTTTTT | CASSLEVQNEKLFF
few | TRBJ1-4 | - | TRBV29-1 | TGCAGCGTTGAGGGGCCTACCGATGAAAAACTGTTTTTT | CSVEGPTDEKLFF
few | TRBJ2-7 | - | TRBV7-2 | TGTGCCAGCAGGTCAGGGGGGACTGGAACCTACGAGCAGTACTTC | CASRSGGTGTYEQYF
- | TRBJ1-2 | - | TRBV29-1 | TGCAGCGTAGAAGGCAGGCCGACTAACTATGGCTACACCTTC | CSVEGRPTNYGYTF
- | TRBJ1-5 | - | TRBV28 | TGTGCCAGCGTTACACGGGGGAAGGGCAATCAGCCCCAGCATTTT | CASVTRGKGNQPQHF
few | TRBJ2-5 | TRBD2 | TRBV30 | TGTGCCTGGAGTGTTGGACTAGCGGGAGGGTTGGGGGAGACCCAGTACTTC | CAWSVGLAGGLGETQYF
- | TRBJ2-7 | TRBD2 | TRBV4-1 | TGCGCCAGCAGCCAAGATTGGTCGCACTTAGGCACAGCGGGAGGCCGTTACGAGCAGTACTTC | CASSQDWSHLGTAGGRYEQYF
- | TRBJ1-1 | - | TRBV7-2 | TGTGCCAGCAGCTTAGGTCCAGTCGAGAACACTGAAGCTTTCTTT | CASSLGPVENTEAFF
few | TRBJ2-2 | - | TRBV7-2 | TGTGCCAGCAACCCAGGAAACACCGGGGAGCTGTTTTTT | CASNPGNTGELFF
few | TRBJ2-3 | - | TRBV21-1 | TGTGCCAGCAGCAAAGTGAAGCGGGAGGATACGCAGTATTTT | CASSKVKREDTQYF
- | TRBJ1-4 | - | TRBV29-1 | TGCAGCGTCCGACGGACAGCCTCGACTAATGAAAAACTGTTTTTT | CSVRRTASTNEKLFF
- | TRBJ2-1 | - | TRBV6-6 | TGTGCCAGCAGTCCGGGACATCGCCGCGGCAATGAGCAGTTCTTC | CASSPGHRRGNEQFF
- | TRBJ2-7 | - | TRBV28 | TGTGCCAGCAGTTTAGCCGGCGCGGGGAGGTCCTACGAGCAGTACTTC | CASSLAGAGRSYEQYF
few | TRBJ2-1 | TRBD1 | TRBV28 | TGTGCCAGCAGTTTAAGGCTGGGACAGGGTCGTCTCAATGAGCAGTTCTTC | CASSLRLGQGRLNEQFF